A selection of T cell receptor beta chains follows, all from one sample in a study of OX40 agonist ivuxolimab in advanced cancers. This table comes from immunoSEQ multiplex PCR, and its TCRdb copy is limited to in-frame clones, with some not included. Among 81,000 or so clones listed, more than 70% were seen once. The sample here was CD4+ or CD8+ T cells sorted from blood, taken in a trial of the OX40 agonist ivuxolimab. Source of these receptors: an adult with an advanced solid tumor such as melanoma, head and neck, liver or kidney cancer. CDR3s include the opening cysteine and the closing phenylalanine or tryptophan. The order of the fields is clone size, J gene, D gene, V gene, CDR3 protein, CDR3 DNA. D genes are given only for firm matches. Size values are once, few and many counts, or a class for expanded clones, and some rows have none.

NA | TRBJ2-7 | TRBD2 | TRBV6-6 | CASNPGGSRAYEQYF | TGTGCCAGCAACCCCGGGGGGTCAAGGGCCTACGAGCAGTACTTC
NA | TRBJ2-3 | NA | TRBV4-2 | CASSQVGGPQYF | TGTGCCAGCAGCCAAGTAGGGGGGCCGCAGTATTTT
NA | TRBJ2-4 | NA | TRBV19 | CASSVTGLAKNIQYF | TGTGCCAGTAGTGTTACAGGGTTAGCCAAAAACATTCAGTACTTC
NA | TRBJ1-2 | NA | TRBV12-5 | CASGLVSGTGYTF | TGTGCTAGTGGTTTGGTTAGTGGGACCGGCTACACCTTC
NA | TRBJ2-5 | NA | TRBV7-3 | CASSSQGVSGETQYF | TGTGCCAGCAGCTCGCAAGGGGTGTCGGGGGAGACCCAGTACTTC
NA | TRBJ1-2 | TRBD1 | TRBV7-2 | CASSSLGGQGVRGYTF | TGTGCCAGCAGCTCCTTGGGGGGACAGGGAGTGAGGGGCTACACCTTC
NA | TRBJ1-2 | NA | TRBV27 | CASSFLRENLDGYTF | TGTGCCAGCAGTTTTCTCCGGGAAAACCTCGATGGCTACACCTTC
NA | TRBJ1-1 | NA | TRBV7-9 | CASSLWVAEAFF | TGTGCCAGCAGCTTATGGGTCGCTGAAGCTTTCTTT
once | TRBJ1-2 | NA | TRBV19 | CASTGPSVNYGYTF | TGTGCCAGTACCGGACCGTCGGTAAACTATGGCTACACCTTC
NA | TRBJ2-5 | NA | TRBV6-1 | CASSEFGETQYF | TGTGCCAGCAGTGAATTTGGGGAGACCCAGTACTTC
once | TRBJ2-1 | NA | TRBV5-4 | CASSLRWADEQFF | TGTGCCAGCAGCCTTCGATGGGCGGATGAGCAGTTCTTC
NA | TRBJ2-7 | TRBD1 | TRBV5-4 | CASSLQGAAEQYF | TGTGCCAGCAGCCTACAGGGGGCGGCCGAGCAGTACTTC
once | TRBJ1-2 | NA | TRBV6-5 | CASSYTTGAHNYGYTF | TGTGCCAGCAGTTACACGACAGGAGCTCATAACTATGGCTACACCTTC
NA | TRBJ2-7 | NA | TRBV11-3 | CASSGRGAEQYF | TGTGCCAGCAGCGGCCGGGGAGCCGAGCAGTACTTC
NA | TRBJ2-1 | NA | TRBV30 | CAWIRLVGGNLRGYEQFF | TGTGCCTGGATCAGGCTAGTGGGGGGCAATCTCCGAGGCTATGAGCAGTTCTTC
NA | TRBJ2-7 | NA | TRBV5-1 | CASSREGNYEQYF | TGCGCCAGCAGTAGGGAAGGAAACTACGAGCAGTACTTC
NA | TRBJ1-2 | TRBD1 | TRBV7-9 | CASSLDYDRAGYTF | TGTGCCAGCAGTCTAGACTATGACAGGGCTGGCTACACCTTC
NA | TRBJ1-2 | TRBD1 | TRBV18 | CASSQDRGPEGYTF | TGTGCCAGCTCACAAGACAGGGGGCCGGAGGGCTACACCTTC